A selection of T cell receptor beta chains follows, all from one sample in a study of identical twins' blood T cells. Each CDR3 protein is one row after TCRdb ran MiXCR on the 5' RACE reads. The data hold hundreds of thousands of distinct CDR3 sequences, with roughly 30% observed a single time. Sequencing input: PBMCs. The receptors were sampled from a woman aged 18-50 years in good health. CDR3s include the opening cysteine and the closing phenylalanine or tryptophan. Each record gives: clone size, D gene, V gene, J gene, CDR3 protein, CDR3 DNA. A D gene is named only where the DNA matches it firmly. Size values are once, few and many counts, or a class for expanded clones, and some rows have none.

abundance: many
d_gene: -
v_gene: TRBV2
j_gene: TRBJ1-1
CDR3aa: CASTKQVNTEAFF
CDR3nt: TGTGCCAGCACTAAGCAGGTTAACACTGAAGCTTTCTTT

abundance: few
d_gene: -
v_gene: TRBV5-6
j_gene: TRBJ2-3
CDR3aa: CASSLRPSDTQYF
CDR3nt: TGTGCCAGCAGTTTGAGGCCGTCTGATACGCAGTATTTT

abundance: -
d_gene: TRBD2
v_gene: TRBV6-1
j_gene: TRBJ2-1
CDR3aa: CASMAFSGTTSGSLGNEQFF
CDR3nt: TGTGCCAGCATGGCATTTTCGGGAACGACTAGCGGGAGTCTAGGCAATGAGCAGTTCTTC

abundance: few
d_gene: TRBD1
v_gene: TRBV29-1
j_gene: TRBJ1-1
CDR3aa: CSVAAGGHMNTEAFF
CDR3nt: TGCAGCGTTGCCGCAGGGGGACACATGAACACTGAAGCTTTCTTT

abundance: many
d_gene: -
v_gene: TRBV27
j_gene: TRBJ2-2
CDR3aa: CASRGKANTGELFF
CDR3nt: TGTGCCAGCAGGGGCAAAGCGAACACCGGGGAGCTGTTTTTT

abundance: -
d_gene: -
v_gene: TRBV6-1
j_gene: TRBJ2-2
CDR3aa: CASSPLLGELFF
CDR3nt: TGTGCCAGCAGTCCCCTTTTGGGGGAGCTGTTTTTT

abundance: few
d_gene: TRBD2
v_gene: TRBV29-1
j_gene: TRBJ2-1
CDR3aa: CSVEKGLADSYNEQFF
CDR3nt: TGCAGCGTTGAGAAGGGACTAGCGGACTCCTACAATGAGCAGTTCTTC

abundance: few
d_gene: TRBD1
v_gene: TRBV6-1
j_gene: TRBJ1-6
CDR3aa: CASSEAGGAYSPLHF
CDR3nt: TGTGCCAGCAGTGAAGCAGGGGGCGCGTATTCACCCCTCCACTTT

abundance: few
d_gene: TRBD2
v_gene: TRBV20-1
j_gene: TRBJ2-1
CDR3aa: CSARASGVSSYNEQFF
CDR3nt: TGCAGTGCTAGAGCTAGCGGGGTAAGCTCCTACAATGAGCAGTTCTTC

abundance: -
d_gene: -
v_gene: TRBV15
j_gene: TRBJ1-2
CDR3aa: CATSSNFYGCTF
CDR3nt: TGTGCCACCAGCAGTAACTTCTACGGCTGCACCTTC

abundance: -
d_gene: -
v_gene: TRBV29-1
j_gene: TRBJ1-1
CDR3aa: CSVPGRNTEAFF
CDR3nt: TGCAGCGTTCCGGGGAGGAACACTGAAGCTTTCTTT

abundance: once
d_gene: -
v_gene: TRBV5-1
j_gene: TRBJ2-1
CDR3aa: CASRANLGFGINEQFF
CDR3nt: TGCGCCAGCCGCGCCAATCTGGGGTTCGGAATCAATGAGCAGTTCTTC

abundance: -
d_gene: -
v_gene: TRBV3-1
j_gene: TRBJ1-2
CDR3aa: CASSRDPAGDLYGYTF
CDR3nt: TGTGCCAGCAGCCGTGATCCTGCGGGGGACCTCTATGGCTACACCTTC

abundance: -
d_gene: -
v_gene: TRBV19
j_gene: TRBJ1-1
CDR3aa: CASSMDQGVFTEAFF
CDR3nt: TGTGCCAGTAGTATGGATCAGGGTGTTTTCACTGAAGCTTTCTTT

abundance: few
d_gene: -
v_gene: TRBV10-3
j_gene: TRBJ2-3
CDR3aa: CATASRGGVGDTQYF
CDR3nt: TGTGCCACCGCCTCCCGAGGCGGGGTAGGTGATACGCAGTATTTT

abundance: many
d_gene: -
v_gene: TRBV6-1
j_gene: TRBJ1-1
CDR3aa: CASRQQGFAEAFF
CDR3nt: TGTGCCAGCAGGCAACAGGGATTTGCTGAAGCTTTCTTT

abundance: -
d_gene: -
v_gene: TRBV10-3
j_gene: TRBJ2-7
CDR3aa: CAISGGSEQYF
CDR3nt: TGTGCCATCAGTGGGGGAAGCGAGCAGTACTTC

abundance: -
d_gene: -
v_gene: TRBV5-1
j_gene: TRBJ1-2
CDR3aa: CASSHDRSYGYTF
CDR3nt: TGCGCCAGCAGCCACGACAGGTCTTATGGCTACACCTTC

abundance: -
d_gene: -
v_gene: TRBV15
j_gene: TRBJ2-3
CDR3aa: CATSSSDSIRDTQYF
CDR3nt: TGTGCCACCAGCAGCTCCGACAGCATCCGGGATACGCAGTATTTT

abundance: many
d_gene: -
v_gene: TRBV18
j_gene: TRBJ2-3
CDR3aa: CASSPDTDTQYF
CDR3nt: TGTGCCAGCAGCCCTGATACAGATACGCAGTATTTT

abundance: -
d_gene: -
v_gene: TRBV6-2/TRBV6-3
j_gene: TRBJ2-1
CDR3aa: CASSPVVEDEQFF
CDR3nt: TGTGCCAGCAGTCCCGTGGTCGAGGATGAGCAGTTCTTC

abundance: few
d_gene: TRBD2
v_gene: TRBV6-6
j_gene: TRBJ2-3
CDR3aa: CASTTSSGRAWDTQYF
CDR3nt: TGTGCCAGCACCACCTCTAGCGGGAGGGCATGGGATACGCAGTATTTT

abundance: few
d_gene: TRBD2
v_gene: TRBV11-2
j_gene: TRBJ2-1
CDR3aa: CASSLIIASGEQFF
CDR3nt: TGTGCCAGCAGCTTAATTATAGCTAGCGGTGAGCAGTTCTTC

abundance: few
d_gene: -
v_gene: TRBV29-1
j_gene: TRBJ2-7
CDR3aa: CSVEAGKSYEQYF
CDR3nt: TGCAGCGTTGAAGCGGGGAAATCCTACGAGCAGTACTTC

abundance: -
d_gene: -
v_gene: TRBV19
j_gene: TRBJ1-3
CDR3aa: CATARSVTPGNTIYF
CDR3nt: TGTGCCACCGCGAGGTCGGTGACACCCGGAAACACCATATATTTT

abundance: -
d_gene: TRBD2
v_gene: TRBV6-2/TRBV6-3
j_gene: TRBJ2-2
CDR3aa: CARKASGITGELFF
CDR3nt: TGTGCCAGGAAGGCTAGCGGGATTACCGGGGAGCTGTTTTTT

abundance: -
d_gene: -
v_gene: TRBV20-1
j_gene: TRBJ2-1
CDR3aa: CSARGGPYYNEQFF
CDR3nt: TGCAGTGCTAGAGGGGGACCGTACTACAATGAGCAGTTCTTC

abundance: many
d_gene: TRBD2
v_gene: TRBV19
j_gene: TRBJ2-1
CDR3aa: CASRLAGGSYNEQFF
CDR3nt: TGTGCCAGTAGGCTAGCGGGGGGCTCCTACAATGAGCAGTTCTTC

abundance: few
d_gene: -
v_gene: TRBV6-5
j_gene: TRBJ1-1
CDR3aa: CASSQIRVAEAFF
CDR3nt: TGTGCCAGCAGCCAAATAAGAGTGGCTGAAGCTTTCTTT

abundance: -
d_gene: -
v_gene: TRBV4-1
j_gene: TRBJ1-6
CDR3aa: CASSQEWFNNSPLHF
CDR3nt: TGCGCCAGCAGCCAAGAATGGTTTAATAATTCACCCCTCCACTTT

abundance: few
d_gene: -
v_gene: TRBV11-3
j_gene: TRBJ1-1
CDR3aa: CASSLPTRVGDTEAFF
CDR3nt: TGTGCCAGCAGCCTCCCCACACGGGTTGGGGACACTGAAGCTTTCTTT

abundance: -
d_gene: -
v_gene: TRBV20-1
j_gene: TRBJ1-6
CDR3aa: CSASPGMDSPLHF
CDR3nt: TGCAGTGCTAGCCCGGGGATGGATTCACCCCTCCACTTT

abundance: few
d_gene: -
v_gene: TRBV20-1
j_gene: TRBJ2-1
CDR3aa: CSARAGQETYNEQFF
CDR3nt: TGCAGTGCTAGAGCCGGGCAGGAGACGTACAATGAGCAGTTCTTC

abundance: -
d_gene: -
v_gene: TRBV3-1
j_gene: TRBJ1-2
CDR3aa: CASSQGDGYYGHTF
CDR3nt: TGTGCCAGCAGCCAAGGGGATGGATACTATGGCCACACCTTC

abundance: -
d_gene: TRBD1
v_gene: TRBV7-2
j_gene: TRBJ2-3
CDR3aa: CASSPDRLTDTQYF
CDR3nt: TGTGCCAGCAGCCCGGACAGGTTGACAGATACGCAGTATTTT

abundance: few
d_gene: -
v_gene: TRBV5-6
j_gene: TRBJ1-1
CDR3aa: CASSFISNTEAFF
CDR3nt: TGTGCCAGCAGCTTTATCTCGAACACTGAAGCTTTCTTT

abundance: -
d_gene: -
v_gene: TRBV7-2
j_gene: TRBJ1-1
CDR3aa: CASSIHVGTEAFF
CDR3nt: TGTGCCAGCAGTATCCACGTGGGTACTGAAGCTTTCTTT

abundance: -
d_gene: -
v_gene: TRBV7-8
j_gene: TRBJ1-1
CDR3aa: CASSLMSFRTEAFF
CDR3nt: TGTGCCAGCAGCTTAATGAGCTTTCGGACTGAAGCTTTCTTT

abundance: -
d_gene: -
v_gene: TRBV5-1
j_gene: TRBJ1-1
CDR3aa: CASSFTTRGMDTEAFF
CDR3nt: TGCGCCAGCAGCTTCACCACCAGGGGCATGGACACTGAAGCTTTCTTT

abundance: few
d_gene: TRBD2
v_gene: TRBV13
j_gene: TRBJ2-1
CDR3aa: CASSSSPGGNEQFF
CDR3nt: TGTGCCAGCAGCTCGTCCCCGGGGGGGAATGAGCAGTTCTTC